This record concerns one TCR beta chain sequence. Its antigen is unidentified. In germline, CDR1 is MDHEN, CDR2 SYDVKM. The CDR3 extends over 15 amino acids. Trimming removed 6 bases at V and 7 bases at J, with 18 bases between. Single viable CD3+CD4+CD8-CD45RO+ cells were sorted as the memory CD4+ T cells. The data originate from a study of memory CD4+ T cells and cytomegalovirus serostatus. Sequencing used immunoSEQ multiplex PCR; TCRdb keeps in-frame clones, though not all of them. Of 60,000 to 70,000 clones listed, about 78% were seen once; the top ten hold less than 0.6%. General observations from the study: Suggested: most of the CMV-linked TCR signature lies in CD4+ memory cells.

The gene calls are TRBV28 and TRBJ1-4, with D maybe TRBD1 (5 bases). The sequencing input was memory CD4+ T cells from blood. The TCR sequence derives from an adult in good health and CMV-seronegative. Some clones in this sample may be carry-over from other donors' samples. The CDR3 DNA reads TGTGCCAGCAGCTCCGGGGGGACTGATTCTGAAAAACTGTTTTTT. Its translation: CASSSGGTDSEKLFF.